This T cell receptor beta chain emerged from a study of T cell changes during pregnancy in multiple sclerosis. V was cut by 4 bases and J by 5 bases, with 18 bases left in between. This CDR3 contains 15 residues. Germline CDR1 is SGHNT and CDR2 is YYREEE (reference sequence). TCRdb keeps only in-frame clones here, not all; method: immunoSEQ multiplex PCR. The top ten clones hold more than 1.4% of a sample with around 71,000 clones, 92% of them seen once. The V and J genes are TRBV5-4 and TRBJ1-2; possibly TRBD1 for D (6 bases). The TCR originated in a female donor with multiple sclerosis, enrolled in a pregnancy study. Here the sequenced sample was peripheral blood, taken after pregnancy. The CDR3 loop reads CASSEWTAVGYGYTF. CDR3 bases: TGTGCCAGCAGCGAGTGGACAGCCGTGGGGTATGGCTACACCTTC.